This TCR beta chain was recorded in a study of blood T cell repertoires in COVID-19. Study background: The United States, Italy and Spain supplied acute and convalescent COVID-19 samples.

In this sample, this clone turned up a few times. The sample has other DNA sequences that encode this CDR3 too. How the authors handled the data: Amplifying reference gene primers gave estimates of nucleated cell counts. Method: immunoSEQ multiplex PCR; TCRdb's copy keeps in-frame clones and lacks some. The V and J calls and clone size are taken from that table; D and trimming were inferred from the DNA. The repertoire holds 100,000 or so clones, with roughly 80% as singletons. Trimming took 5 bases from V and 3 from J; bases not matched to a gene: 2. The CDR3 spans 13 residues. The germline CDR1 and CDR2 sequences are KGHSH and LQKENI.

The sample comprised peripheral blood. The J gene is TRBJ1-2, the V gene TRBV18; 8 bases agree with TRBD1. The sequence was collected from a woman aged 70-85 years with acute or convalescent COVID-19. CDR3 residues: CASSLDRDYGYTF. In DNA form, the CDR3 reads TGTGCCAGCTCATTGGACAGGGACTATGGCTACACCTTC.